The present T cell receptor (beta chain) was sequenced within a study of beta chain features in type 1 diabetes. Study as a whole: Cell yields, age and gender were similar between patients and healthy donors.

On this clone: Its cognate antigen is unknown.

The CDR3 is 15 amino acids. V lost 7 bases to trimming and J lost 7 bases; unmatched junction nucleotides: 8. Looked up from germline, CDR1 is LNHNV and CDR2 is YYDKDF (reference sequence). Based on CD45RO/CCR7/CD25/CD127/CD95/CD27, CD4+ regulatory, stem cell-like memory, naive and central memory cells were sorted. Overall study results and limits: More deletions and fewer insertions at VDJ junctions were found in patients with type 1 diabetes. Compared to healthy donors, patients appeared to have naive, central memory and Treg TCRB repertoires that were more alike.

Expressed TCRB transcripts were sequenced after all isolated RNA was converted to cDNA. TCRdb's table, derived via immunoSEQ multiplex PCR, lists solely in-frame clones and lacks some. This sample yields 130,000 to 150,000 clones, of which under 60% are seen a single time; under 0.45% belongs to the top ten. V usage is TRBV15 and J usage is TRBJ2-1, with 12 bases matching TRBD1. The sample was Tregs from blood. The sequence came from a man aged 18 to 29 in good health. This CDR3 is CATTAPGQGANEQFF. The DNA of the CDR3 is TGTGCCACCACCGCTCCGGGACAGGGGGCTAATGAGCAGTTCTTC. Variable domain in full (rest from reference TRBV15 and TRBJ2-1): DAMVIQNPRYQVTQFGKPVTLSCSQTLNHNVMYWYQQKSSQAPKLLFHYYDKDFNNEADTPDNFQSRRPNTSFCFLDIRSPGLGDTAMYLCATTAPGQGANEQFFGPGTRLTVL.